Sequencing of this T cell receptor (beta chain) was carried out in a study of T cell responses to AZD1222 COVID-19 vaccine. Overall study results and limits: Regions left unmutated in variants are reportedly the target of nearly half of spike-specific TCRs.

The table came from immunoSEQ multiplex PCR; TCRdb's copy has only in-frame clones and leaves some out. The data contain under 95,000 clones, around nine tenths of them singletons. As for this clone: What it recognizes is unknown.

Sequenced material: peripheral blood, taken 28 days after the second AZD1222 dose. The source of this sequence is an adult who received the AZD1222 COVID-19 vaccine.

CDR3 region: CASTVDQPQHF. The CDR3 DNA reads TGTGCCAGCACTGTAGATCAGCCCCAGCATTTT. This sequence joins TRBV27 and TRBJ1-5; D unresolved. This CDR3 spans 11 amino acids. CDR1 and CDR2 from the germline V gene are MNHEY and SMNVEV (reference sequence). V shed 7 bases and J shed 5 bases, with 6 bases lying between them.